This TCR beta chain was identified during a study of blood T cell repertoires in COVID-19. At the level of the study: COVID-19 samples from acute and convalescent phases originated in the United States, Italy and Spain. T cells, B-cell-depleted T cells, or PBMCs provided the cDNA or gDNA that served as material.

Measured with immunoSEQ multiplex PCR; TCRdb has only the in-frame clones, and not every one. The sample carries 150,000 to 200,000 clones, approximately 90% recorded once. This clonotype was obtained from an older man with active or convalescent COVID-19. The sequenced sample consisted of peripheral blood.

The CDR3: CASKGAEFSLPQHF. The CDR3 DNA is TGTGCCAGCAAAGGGGCAGAGTTTTCCTTGCCCCAGCATTTT. The chain has TRBV28 and TRBJ1-5, with D maybe TRBD1 (5 bases). The CDR3 runs 14 residues. Trimming took off 7 bases at V and 9 bases at J, with 19 bases between the two ends. CDR1 and CDR2 from the germline V gene are MDHEN and SYDVKM.